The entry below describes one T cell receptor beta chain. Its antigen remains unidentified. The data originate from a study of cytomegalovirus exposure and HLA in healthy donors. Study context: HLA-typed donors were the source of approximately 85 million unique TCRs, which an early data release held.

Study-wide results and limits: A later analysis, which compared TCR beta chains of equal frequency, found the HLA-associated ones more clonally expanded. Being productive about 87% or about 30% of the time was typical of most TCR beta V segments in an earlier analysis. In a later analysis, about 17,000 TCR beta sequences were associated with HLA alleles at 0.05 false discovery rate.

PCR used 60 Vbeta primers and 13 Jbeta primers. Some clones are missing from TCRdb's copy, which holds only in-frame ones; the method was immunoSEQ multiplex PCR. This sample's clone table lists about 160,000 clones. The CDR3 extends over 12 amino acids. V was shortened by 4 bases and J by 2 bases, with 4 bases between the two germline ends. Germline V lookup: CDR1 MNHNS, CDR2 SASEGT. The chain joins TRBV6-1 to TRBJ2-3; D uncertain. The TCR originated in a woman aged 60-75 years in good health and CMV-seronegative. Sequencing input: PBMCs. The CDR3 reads CASSASTDTQYF. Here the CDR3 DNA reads TGTGCCAGCAGTGCTTCCACAGATACGCAGTATTTT.